This TCR beta chain was recorded in a study of cytomegalovirus exposure and HLA in healthy donors. V was clipped by 7 bases and J by 4 bases, with 14 bases between them. Germline V CDR1 and CDR2: SQVTM, ANQGSEA. This CDR3 contains 13 residues. The primer mix had 60 Vbeta and 13 Jbeta primers. The table came from immunoSEQ multiplex PCR; TCRdb's copy has only in-frame clones and leaves some out. The table lists fewer than 70,000 clones, under 80% of them singletons. The chain links TRBV29-1 to TRBJ2-1, with D possibly matching TRBD2 (6 bases). This receptor was taken from a male donor in good health and CMV-seropositive. The sequenced sample consisted of PBMCs. The CDR3 nucleotides read TGCAGCGCCGGGGCTAGCGATTACAATGAGCAGTTCTTC. This codes for CSAGASDYNEQFF.